This T cell receptor beta chain was sequenced in a study of T cell repertoires in cytomegalovirus infection. Study conclusions and caveats: HLA-C-restricted TCR beta clonotypes specific for CMV led the ex vivo response.

This CDR3 spans 22 amino acids. The germline gives CDR1 MNHEY, CDR2 SVGEGT. Trimming pared 5 bases from V and 4 bases from J, leaving 37 bases between. One entry per CDR3 protein results from TCRdb running MiXCR on the reads. The sample has just over 300,000 distinct CDR3 sequences; 15% to 20% are singletons. This clonotype was detected a few times. Its antigen is still unknown. The receptor's source is a human donor in good health (CMV status not recorded). Some clones in this sample may be carry-over from other donors' samples. The rearrangement joins TRBV6-2 or TRBV6-3 to TRBJ2-3, with D perhaps matching TRBD2 (6 bases). The sequenced sample consisted of PBMCs. CDR3 sequence (DNA): TGTGCCAGCAGTACCCATTTCGGGGACTTGGCCCAAGTGGTGGTCGTCCCAGATACGCAGTATTTT. It codes for CASSTHFGDLAQVVVVPDTQYF.